This T cell receptor beta chain derives from a study of cytomegalovirus exposure and HLA in healthy donors. Study-wide points: According to a later analysis, most TCR beta chains associated with CMV appeared HLA-restricted.

As to this clone: Its cognate antigen is unknown.

The PCR employed 60 Vbeta primers together with 13 Jbeta primers. Assay: immunoSEQ multiplex PCR; the TCRdb copy retains only in-frame clones and omits some. The sample has over 200,000 clones, about 84% seen once. The CDR3 extends over 15 amino acids. Losses at the gene ends were 4 bases for V and 4 bases for J; bases not matched to a gene: 7. The germline CDR1 and CDR2 sequences are ENHRY and SYGVKD. The sample was PBMCs. The TCR sequence derives from a human donor in good health. The rearrangement uses TRBV10-3 and TRBJ2-7; 10 nucleotides line up with TRBD2. The DNA of the CDR3 is TGTGCCATCAGTGGGCTAGCGGGAGCAGTTTACGAGCAGTACTTC. Translation gives CAISGLAGAVYEQYF.